This paragraph reports one TCR beta chain. The data were taken from a study of T cells after yellow fever vaccination. Germline values: CDR1 WSHSY, CDR2 SAAADI. V was shortened by 7 bases and J by 2 bases, with 15 bases between the two germline ends. CDR3 size: 14 residues. Via MiXCR, TCRdb re-called the 5' RACE reads, giving one row per CDR3 protein. The data contain approximately 350,000 distinct CDR3 sequences, approximately 10% of them singletons. This sequence originates from a man younger than 35 who received the YFV17D yellow fever vaccine. Sequencing used PBMCs, obtained on the day of the first yellow fever vaccination. The chain couples TRBV10-2 to TRBJ2-7; D is unclear. Written as DNA, the CDR3 is TGCGCCAGCAATACCGGGTCTCGAGCCTACGAGCAGTACTTC. This encodes CASNTGSRAYEQYF.